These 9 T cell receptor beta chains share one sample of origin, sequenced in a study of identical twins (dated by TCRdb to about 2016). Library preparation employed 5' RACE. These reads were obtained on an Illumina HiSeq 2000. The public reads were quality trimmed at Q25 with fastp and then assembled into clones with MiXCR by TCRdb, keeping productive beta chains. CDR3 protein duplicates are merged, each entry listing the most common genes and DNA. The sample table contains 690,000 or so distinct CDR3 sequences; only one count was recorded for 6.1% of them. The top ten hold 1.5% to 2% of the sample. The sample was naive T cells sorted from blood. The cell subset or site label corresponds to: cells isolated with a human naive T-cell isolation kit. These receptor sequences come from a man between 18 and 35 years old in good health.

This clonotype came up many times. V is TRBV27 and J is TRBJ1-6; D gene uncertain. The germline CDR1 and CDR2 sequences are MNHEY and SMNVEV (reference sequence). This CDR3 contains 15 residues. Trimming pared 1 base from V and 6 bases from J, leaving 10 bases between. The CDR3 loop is CASSLYSRFNSPLHF. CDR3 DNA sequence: TGTGCCAGCAGTTTATACTCTAGGTTTAATTCACCCCTCCACTTT.

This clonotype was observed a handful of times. CDR3 residues: CASSQDVRQGNQETQYF. CDR3 DNA sequence: TGCGCCAGCAGCCAAGATGTGCGGCAGGGGAACCAAGAGACCCAGTACTTC. This chain links TRBV4-3 with TRBJ2-5; D perhaps matches TRBD1 (6 bases). Germline V gene sequence: CDR1 LGHNA, CDR2 YSLEER. The CDR3 totals 17 residues. The ends were cut back, 0 bases at V and 0 bases at J, with 14 bases in the middle.

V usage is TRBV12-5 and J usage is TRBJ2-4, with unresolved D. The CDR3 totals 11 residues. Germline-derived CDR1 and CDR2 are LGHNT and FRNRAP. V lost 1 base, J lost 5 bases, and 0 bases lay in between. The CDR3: CASGLENIQYF. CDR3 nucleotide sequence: TGTGCTAGTGGTTTGGAAAACATTCAGTACTTC.

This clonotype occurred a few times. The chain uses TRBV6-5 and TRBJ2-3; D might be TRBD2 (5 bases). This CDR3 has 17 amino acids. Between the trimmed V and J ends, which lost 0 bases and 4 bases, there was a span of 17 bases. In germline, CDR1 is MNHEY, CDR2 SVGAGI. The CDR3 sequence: CASSYSRTPGRSDTQYF. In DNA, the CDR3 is TGTGCCAGCAGTTACTCGAGGACTCCAGGACGTTCAGATACGCAGTATTTT.

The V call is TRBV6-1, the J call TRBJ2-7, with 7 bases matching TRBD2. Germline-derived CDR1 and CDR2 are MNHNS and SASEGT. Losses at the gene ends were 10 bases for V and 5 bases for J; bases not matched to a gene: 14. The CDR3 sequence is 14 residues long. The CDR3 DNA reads TGTGCCATCCGTGAGGGCGGGAGTTCCCACGAGCAGTACTTC. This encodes CAIREGGSSHEQYF.

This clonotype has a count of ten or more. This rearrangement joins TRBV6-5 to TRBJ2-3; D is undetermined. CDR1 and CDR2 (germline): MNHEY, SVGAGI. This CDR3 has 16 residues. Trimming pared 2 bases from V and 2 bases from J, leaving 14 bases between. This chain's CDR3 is CASSYSFSFTTDTQYF. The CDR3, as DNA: TGTGCCAGCAGTTACAGTTTTTCCTTTACCACAGATACGCAGTATTTT.

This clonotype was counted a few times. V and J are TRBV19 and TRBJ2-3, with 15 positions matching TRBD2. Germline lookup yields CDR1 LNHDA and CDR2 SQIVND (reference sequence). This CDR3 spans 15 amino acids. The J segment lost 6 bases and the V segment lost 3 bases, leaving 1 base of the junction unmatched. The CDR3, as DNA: TGTGCCAGTAGTATGGGGACTAGCGGGAGGGATACGCAGTATTTT. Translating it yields CASSMGTSGRDTQYF. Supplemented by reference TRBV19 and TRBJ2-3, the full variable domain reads DGGITQSPKYLFRKEGQNVTLSCEQNLNHDAMYWYRQDPGQGLRLIYYSQIVNDFQKGDIAEGYSVSREKKESFPLTVTSAQKNPTAFYLCASSMGTSGRDTQYFGPGTRLTVL.

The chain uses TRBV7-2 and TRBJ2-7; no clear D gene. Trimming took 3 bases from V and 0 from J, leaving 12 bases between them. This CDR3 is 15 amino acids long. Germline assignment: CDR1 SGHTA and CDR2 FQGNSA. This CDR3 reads CASSLGWATSYEQYF. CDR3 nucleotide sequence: TGTGCCAGCAGCTTGGGTTGGGCCACCTCCTACGAGCAGTACTTC.

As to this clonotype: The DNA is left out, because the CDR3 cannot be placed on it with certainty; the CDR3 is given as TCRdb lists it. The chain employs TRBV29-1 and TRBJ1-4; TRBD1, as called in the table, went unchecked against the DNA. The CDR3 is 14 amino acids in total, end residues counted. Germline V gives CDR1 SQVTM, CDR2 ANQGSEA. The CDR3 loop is CSVDFRGANEKLFF.